The T cell receptor (beta chain) described here comes from a study of blood T cells in healthy people across ages. CDR1 is SGDLS and CDR2 is YYNGEE in the germline V gene. V dropped 4 bases and J dropped 6 bases, with 14 bases sitting between them. This CDR3 is built from 15 residues. Sample-barcoded 5' priming and a J-beta primer mix drove a second PCR of about 6 to 12 cycles. TCRdb called the 5' RACE reads again in MiXCR, with one record for every CDR3 protein. The table shows about 650,000 distinct CDR3 sequences, with 32% occurring only once. The receptor comes from a woman over 75 in good health. The gene calls are TRBV9 and TRBJ1-6; D is undetermined. The specimen was blood. The CDR3 is CASSLAAQFNSPLHF. In DNA, the CDR3 is TGTGCCAGCAGCCTCGCGGCACAGTTTAATTCACCCCTCCACTTT.